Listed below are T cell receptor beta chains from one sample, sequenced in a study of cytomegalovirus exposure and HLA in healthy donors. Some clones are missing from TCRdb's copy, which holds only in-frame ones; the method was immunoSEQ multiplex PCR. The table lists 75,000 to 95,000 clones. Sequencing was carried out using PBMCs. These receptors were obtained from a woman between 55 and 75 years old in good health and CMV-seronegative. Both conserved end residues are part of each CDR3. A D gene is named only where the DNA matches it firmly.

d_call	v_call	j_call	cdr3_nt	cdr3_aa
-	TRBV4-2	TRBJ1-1	TGTGCCAGCAGCCAAGGGGCAGGGTCTAACACGGAAGCTTTCTTT	CASSQGAGSNTEAFF
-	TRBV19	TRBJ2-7	TGTGCCAGTAGTCTGGACAGAAACTACGAGCAGTACTTC	CASSLDRNYEQYF
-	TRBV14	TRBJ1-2	TGTGCCAGCAGCCAAGGGTCAGGGGTCTATGGCTACACCTTC	CASSQGSGVYGYTF
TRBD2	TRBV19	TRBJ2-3	TGTGCCAGTAGTGTACTAGCGGAAACAGATACGCAGTATTTT	CASSVLAETDTQYF
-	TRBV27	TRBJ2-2	TGTGCCAGCAAGACCAGGGGAGGGACCGGGGAGCTGTTTTTT	CASKTRGGTGELFF
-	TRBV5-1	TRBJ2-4	TGCGCCAGCAGCGACCACCCAATACAGTTGGGAAACATTCAGTACTTC	CASSDHPIQLGNIQYF
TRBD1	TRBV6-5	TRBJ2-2	TGTGCCAGCAGTTGGACAGGAGTTCGTACCGGGGAGCTGTTTTTT	CASSWTGVRTGELFF
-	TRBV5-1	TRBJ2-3	TGCGCCAGCAGCTTGGCAGGCGAAAGCACAGATACGCAGTATTTT	CASSLAGESTDTQYF
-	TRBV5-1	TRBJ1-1	TGCGCCAGCGGCCGTCGACAGGACACTGAAGCTTTCTTT	CASGRRQDTEAFF
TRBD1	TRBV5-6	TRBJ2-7	TGTGCCAGCAGCTTGGGTTCGTCGGGACAGGGTGGGGAGCAGTACTTC	CASSLGSSGQGGEQYF
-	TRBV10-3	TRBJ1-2	TGTGCCATCAGTGAGGATTCGGGTTTCTATGGCTACACCTTC	CAISEDSGFYGYTF
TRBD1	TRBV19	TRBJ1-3	TGTGCCAGCCCAGGACAGGGCGGAACTGGAAACACCATATATTTT	CASPGQGGTGNTIYF
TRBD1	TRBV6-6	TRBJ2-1	TGTGCCAGCAGTGTGTCGACAGGGGACAATGAGCAGTTCTTC	CASSVSTGDNEQFF
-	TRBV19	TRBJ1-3	TGTGCCAGTAGTTTGGGCTCCCGCTCTGGAAACACCATATATTTT	CASSLGSRSGNTIYF
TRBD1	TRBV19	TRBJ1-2	TGTGCCAGTAGTCCTGGGACAGGGTATAGATACTATGGCTACACCTTC	CASSPGTGYRYYGYTF
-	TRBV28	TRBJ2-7	TGTGCCAGCAGTTTGAGGGATAGGCAGTACTTC	CASSLRDRQYF
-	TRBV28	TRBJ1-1	TGTGCCAGCCCTTCTTCTTCGGACAGCTTGAACACTGAAGCTTTCTTT	CASPSSSDSLNTEAFF
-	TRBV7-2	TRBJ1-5	TGTGCCAGCAGCTCCGGGGGGTTCGGACAGCCCCAGCATTTT	CASSSGGFGQPQHF
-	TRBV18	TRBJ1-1	TGTGCCAGCTCTAGCTACGGGGTCGACACTGAAGCTTTCTTT	CASSSYGVDTEAFF
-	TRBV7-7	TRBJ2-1	TGTGCTAGCAGCTTAGCGCCGATTCGCGAGACAGGTGGGAACAATGAGCAGTTCTTC	CASSLAPIRETGGNNEQFF
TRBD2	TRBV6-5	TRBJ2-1	TGTGCCAGCAGTTACTCCGGACTAGTGGGTGATGAGCAGTTCTTC	CASSYSGLVGDEQFF
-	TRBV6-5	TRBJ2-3	TGTGCCAGCACATCAGGGTATACGCAGTATTTT	CASTSGYTQYF
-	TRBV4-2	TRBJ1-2	TGTGCCAGCAGCCAAGTAACCCCCGGCGGAAAGGGCTACACCTTC	CASSQVTPGGKGYTF
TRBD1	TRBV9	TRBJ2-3	TGTGCCAGCAGCGTATCGGGCGGGACAGGGATCACAGATACGCAGTATTTT	CASSVSGGTGITDTQYF
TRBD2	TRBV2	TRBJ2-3	TGTGCCAGCAGTGAGCGTAAGAGCGGGAGAGGAGATACGCAGTATTTT	CASSERKSGRGDTQYF
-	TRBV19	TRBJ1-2	TGTGCCAGTAACGGGGGGATTGCCTATGGCTACACCTTC	CASNGGIAYGYTF
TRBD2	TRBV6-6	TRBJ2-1	TGTGCCAGCACGGGACTAGCGGGATACAATGAGCAGTTCTTC	CASTGLAGYNEQFF
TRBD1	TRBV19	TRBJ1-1	TGTGCCAGTAGTAGGACAGGGCCCGGGGTGAACACTGAAGCTTTCTTT	CASSRTGPGVNTEAFF
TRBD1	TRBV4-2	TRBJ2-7	TGTGCCAGCAGCCCATGGGACAGCTCCTACGAGCAGTACTTC	CASSPWDSSYEQYF
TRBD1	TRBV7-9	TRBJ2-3	TGTGCCAGCAGCCGGGACAGAGTCACAGATACGCAGTATTTT	CASSRDRVTDTQYF
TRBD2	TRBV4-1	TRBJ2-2	TGCGCCAGCAGCCAAGGTAGTAGCGGGAGCGTCGACACCGGGGAGCTGTTTTTT	CASSQGSSGSVDTGELFF
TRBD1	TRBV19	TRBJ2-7	TGTGCCAGTAGTGGAGACAGGGGGCTCTACGAGCAGTACTTC	CASSGDRGLYEQYF
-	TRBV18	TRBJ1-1	TGTGCCAGCTCACCAAGCGGTATGAACACTGAAGCTTTCTTT	CASSPSGMNTEAFF
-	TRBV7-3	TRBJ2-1	TGTGCCAGCAGCACACAAAAGTCCTCCTACAATGAGCAGTTCTTC	CASSTQKSSYNEQFF
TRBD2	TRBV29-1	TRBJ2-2	TGCAGCGTGACTAGCGGGGGCGCCGGGGAGCTGTTTTTT	CSVTSGGAGELFF
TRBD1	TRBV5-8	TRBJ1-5	TGTGCCAGCAGCACGGGACAGGGGGCCTCGGGTCAGCCCCAGCATTTT	CASSTGQGASGQPQHF
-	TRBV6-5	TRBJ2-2	TGTGCCAGCAGCCTCGACATCCTGAACACCGGGGAGCTGTTTTTT	CASSLDILNTGELFF
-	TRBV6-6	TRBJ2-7	TGTGCCAGCAGCGAAACAGACTACGAGCAGTACTTC	CASSETDYEQYF
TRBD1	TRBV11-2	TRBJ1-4	TGTGCCAGCAGTTCCCGGGACAGGGGGTCTTATGAAAAACTGTTTTTT	CASSSRDRGSYEKLFF
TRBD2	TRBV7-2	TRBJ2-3	TGTGCCAGCAGCTTAGTCCTAGCGGGATCAGATACGCAGTATTTT	CASSLVLAGSDTQYF
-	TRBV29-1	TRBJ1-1	TGCAGCGTTTGGCGACAAGGGGGCACTGAAGCTTTCTTT	CSVWRQGGTEAFF
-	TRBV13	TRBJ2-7	TGTGCCAGCAGCTTCTCCCAGGGGAGCTCCTACGAGCAGTACTTC	CASSFSQGSSYEQYF